The entry below describes one T cell receptor beta chain. Its target is not known. A primer matching the constant region was used to make TCR beta cDNA from approximately 0.45 ug of total RNA. Slightly modified ARM-PCR served as the procedure for the TCR beta libraries. These libraries came from three rounds of nested multiplex PCR. The two initial PCR rounds, 9 to 11 cycles each, used TRBV1-TRBV30 forward and C-beta reverse primers. TCRdb re-derived calls from the multiplex PCR reads in MiXCR, one entry per CDR3 protein. The sample contains about 300,000 distinct CDR3 sequences, over 55% of which appear only once. These data are taken from a study of tumor-infiltrating lymphocytes in primary liver carcinoma. Study-wide context: The study enrolled male and female patients aged 30 to 69 years.

There are 14 residues in the CDR3. Germline V gives CDR1 SGHAT, CDR2 FQDESV (reference sequence). Trimming took off 6 bases at V and 9 bases at J, with 18 bases between the two ends. Germline DNA was also extracted, with blood RNA taken from unsorted whole blood. Study-wide results and limits: The overlap of tumor-adjacent and tumor-blood pairs was smaller than that of tumor region pairs.

The gene calls are TRBV11-1 and TRBJ2-1; D remains ambiguous. This TCR came from a man aged 35 to 55 with primary liver carcinoma and hepatitis B virus infection. The sample taken for sequencing was peripheral blood. CDR3 amino acids: CASRPVGPPGEQFF. The CDR3 DNA is TGTGCCAGCAGGCCCGTCGGACCCCCAGGTGAGCAGTTCTTC.